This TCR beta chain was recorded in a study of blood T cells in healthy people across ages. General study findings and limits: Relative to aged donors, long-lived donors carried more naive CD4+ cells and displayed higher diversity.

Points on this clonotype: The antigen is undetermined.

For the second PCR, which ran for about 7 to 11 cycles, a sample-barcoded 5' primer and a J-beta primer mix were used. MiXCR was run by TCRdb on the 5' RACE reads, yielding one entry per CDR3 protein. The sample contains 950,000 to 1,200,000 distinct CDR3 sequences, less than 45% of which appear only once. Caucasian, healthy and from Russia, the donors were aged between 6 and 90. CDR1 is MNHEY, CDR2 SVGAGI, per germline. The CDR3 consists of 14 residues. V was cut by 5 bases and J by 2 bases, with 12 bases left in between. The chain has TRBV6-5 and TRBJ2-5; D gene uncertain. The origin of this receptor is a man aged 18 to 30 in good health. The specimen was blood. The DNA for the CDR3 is TGTGCCAGCAGTCGGGCAGAGAGTCAAGAGACCCAGTACTTC. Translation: CASSRAESQETQYF.